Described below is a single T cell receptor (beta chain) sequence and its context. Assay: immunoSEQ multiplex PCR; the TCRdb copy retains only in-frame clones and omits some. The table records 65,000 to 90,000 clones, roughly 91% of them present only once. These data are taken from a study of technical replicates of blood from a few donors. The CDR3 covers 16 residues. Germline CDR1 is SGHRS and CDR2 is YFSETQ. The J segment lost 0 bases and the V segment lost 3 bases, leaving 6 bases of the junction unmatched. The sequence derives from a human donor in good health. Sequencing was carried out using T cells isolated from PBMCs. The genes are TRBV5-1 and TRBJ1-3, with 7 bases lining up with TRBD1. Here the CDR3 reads CASSYDRDNSGNTIYF. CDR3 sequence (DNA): TGCGCCAGCAGCTACGACAGGGATAACTCTGGAAACACCATATATTTT.